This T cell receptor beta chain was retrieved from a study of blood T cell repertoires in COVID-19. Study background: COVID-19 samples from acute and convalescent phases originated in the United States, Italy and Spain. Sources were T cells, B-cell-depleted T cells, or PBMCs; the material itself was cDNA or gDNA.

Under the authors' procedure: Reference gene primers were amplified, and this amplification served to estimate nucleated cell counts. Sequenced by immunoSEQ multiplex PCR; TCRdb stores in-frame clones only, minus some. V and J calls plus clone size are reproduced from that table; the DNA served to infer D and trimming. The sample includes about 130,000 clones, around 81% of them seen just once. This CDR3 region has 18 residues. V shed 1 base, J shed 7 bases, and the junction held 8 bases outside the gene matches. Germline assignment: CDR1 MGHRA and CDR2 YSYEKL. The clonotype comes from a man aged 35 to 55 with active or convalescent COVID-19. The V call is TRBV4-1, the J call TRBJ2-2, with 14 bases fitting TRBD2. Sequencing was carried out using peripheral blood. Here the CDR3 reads CASSQALSTSGGVGELFF. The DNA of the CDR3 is TGCGCCAGCAGCCAAGCTCTATCGACTAGCGGGGGGGTCGGGGAGCTGTTTTTT.